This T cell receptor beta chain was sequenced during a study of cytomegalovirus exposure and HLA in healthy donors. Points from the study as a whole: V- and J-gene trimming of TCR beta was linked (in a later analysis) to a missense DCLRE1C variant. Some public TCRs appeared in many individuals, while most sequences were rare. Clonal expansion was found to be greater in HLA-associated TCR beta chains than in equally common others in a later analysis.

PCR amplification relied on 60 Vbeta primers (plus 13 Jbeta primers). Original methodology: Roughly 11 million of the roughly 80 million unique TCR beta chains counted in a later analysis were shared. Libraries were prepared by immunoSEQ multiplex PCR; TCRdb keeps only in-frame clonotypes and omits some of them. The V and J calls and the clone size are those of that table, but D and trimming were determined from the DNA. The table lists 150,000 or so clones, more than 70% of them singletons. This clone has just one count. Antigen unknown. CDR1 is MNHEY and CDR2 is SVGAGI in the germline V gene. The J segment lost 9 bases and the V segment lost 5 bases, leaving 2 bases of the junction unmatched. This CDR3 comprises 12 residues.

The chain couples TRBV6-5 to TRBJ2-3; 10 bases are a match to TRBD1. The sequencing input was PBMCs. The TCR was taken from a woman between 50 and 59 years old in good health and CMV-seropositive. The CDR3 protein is CASSRGQGTQYF. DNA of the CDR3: TGTGCCAGCAGTAGGGGACAGGGGACGCAGTATTTT.